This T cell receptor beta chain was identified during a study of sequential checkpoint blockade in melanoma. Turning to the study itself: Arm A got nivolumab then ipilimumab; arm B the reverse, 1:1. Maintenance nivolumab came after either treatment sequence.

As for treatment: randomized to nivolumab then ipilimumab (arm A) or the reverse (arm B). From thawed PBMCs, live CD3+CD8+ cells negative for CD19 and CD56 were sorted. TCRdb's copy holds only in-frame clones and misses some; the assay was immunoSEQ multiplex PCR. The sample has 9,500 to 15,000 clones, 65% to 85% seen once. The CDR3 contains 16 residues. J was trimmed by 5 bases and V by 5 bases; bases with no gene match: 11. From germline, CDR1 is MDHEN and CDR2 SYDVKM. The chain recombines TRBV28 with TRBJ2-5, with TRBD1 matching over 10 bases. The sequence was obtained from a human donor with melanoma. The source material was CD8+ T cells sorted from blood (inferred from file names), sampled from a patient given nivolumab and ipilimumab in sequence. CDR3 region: CASSRQGQGREETQYF. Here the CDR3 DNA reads TGTGCCAGCAGTCGCCAGGGACAGGGGAGAGAGGAGACCCAGTACTTC.